The 24 T cell receptor beta chains given below trace back to one sample, sequenced in a study of blood T cell repertoires in COVID-19. The table came from immunoSEQ multiplex PCR; TCRdb's copy has only in-frame clones and leaves some out. The data hold over 150,000 clones, with about 88% observed a single time. Sequencing was carried out using peripheral blood. These receptors all come from a man between 50 and 59 years old with COVID-19, enrolled during active disease.

V and J are TRBV24-1 and TRBJ1-5; 7 bases fit TRBD1. The CDR3 sequence is 22 residues long. V was clipped by 0 bases and J by 2 bases; unmatched bases: 21. The germline gives CDR1 KGHDR, CDR2 SFDVKD. CDR3 loop: CATSDLFPPPETGIWRNQPQHF. The CDR3 DNA sequence: TGTGCCACCAGTGATTTGTTCCCACCCCCTGAGACAGGGATTTGGCGCAATCAGCCCCAGCATTTT.

In this sample, this clone turned up once. The CDR3 DNA reads TGTGCCAGTAGTCGGCTAGCGGGACACCACGAGCAGTACTTC. This codes for CASSRLAGHHEQYF. The rearrangement joins TRBV19 to TRBJ2-7; 9 positions match TRBD2. The CDR3 length is 14 residues. From germline, CDR1 is LNHDA and CDR2 SQIVND (reference sequence). The V gene end was trimmed by 5 bases and the J gene end by 5 bases; junction bases not matched to a gene: 7.

This clone was found once. The rearrangement links TRBV2 to TRBJ1-1; 9 positions match TRBD1. The CDR3 extends over 14 amino acids. Trimming at V came to 3 bases and at J to 5 bases, leaving 4 bases not matched to a gene. Germline-derived CDR1 and CDR2 are SNHLY and FYNNEI. The CDR3, as DNA: TGTGCCAGCAGTGAGGGACAGGGATGGACTGAAGCTTTCTTT. This gives the protein CASSEGQGWTEAFF.

The CDR3: CASSLGTSAGVSTDTQYF. The CDR3, as DNA: TGTGCCAGCTCACTTGGGACATCTGCGGGTGTGAGCACAGATACGCAGTATTTT. The V and J genes are TRBV18 and TRBJ2-3; D is possibly TRBD1 (6 bases). Between the trimmed V and J ends, which lost 4 bases and 0 bases, there was a span of 20 bases. Germline CDR1 is KGHSH and CDR2 is LQKENI. The length of the CDR3 is 18 residues.

This clone was detected a few times. The J gene is TRBJ1-2, the V gene TRBV6-5, with 7 bases fitting TRBD1. The junction had 5 bases not matched to a gene; V was cut back by 4 bases and J by 0 bases. Per the germline V gene, CDR1 is MNHEY and CDR2 is SVGAGI. This CDR3 contains 15 residues. CDR3 sequence: CASSSDRPPNYGYTF. For the CDR3, the DNA is TGTGCCAGCAGTTCGGACAGGCCTCCTAACTATGGCTACACCTTC.

The chain combines TRBV5-6 with TRBJ2-5; D may be TRBD1 (6 bases). The V end lost 1 base, the J end lost 0 bases, and 7 bases lay between the germline ends. The CDR3 consists of 14 residues. The germline CDR1 and CDR2 sequences are SGHDT and YYEEEE. The CDR3 sequence is CASSLPGDQETQYF. In DNA form, the CDR3 reads TGTGCCAGCAGCTTGCCAGGGGACCAAGAGACCCAGTACTTC.

The V call is TRBV7-2, the J call TRBJ2-1; the match to TRBD1 covers 8 bases. Germline lookup yields CDR1 SGHTA and CDR2 FQGNSA. The CDR3 extends over 13 amino acids. V lost 5 bases to trimming and J lost 7 bases; unmatched junction nucleotides: 4. The CDR3 spells CASSPGQGNEQFF. CDR3 coding DNA: TGTGCCAGCAGCCCAGGACAGGGTAATGAGCAGTTCTTC.

The V gene is TRBV6-1, the J gene TRBJ1-4; TRBD1 aligns across 9 bases. J lost 11 bases, V lost 3 bases, and 10 bases had no gene match. This CDR3 is built from 15 residues. From germline, CDR1 is MNHNS and CDR2 SASEGT. The CDR3 is CASSDATGGSGKLFF. The CDR3 coding sequence is TGTGCCAGCAGTGACGCAACAGGGGGCTCGGGGAAACTGTTTTTT.

This clone has a handful of counts. This sequence joins TRBV27 and TRBJ1-6; tentatively, D is TRBD1 (5 bases). Germline CDR1 reads MNHEY; CDR2 reads SMNVEV (reference sequence). V lost 5 bases to trimming and J lost 10 bases, with 18 bases between them. The CDR3 runs 15 residues. The CDR3 coding sequence is TGTGCCAGCAGTCCATCCGGGACTCTGCTCTCACCCCTCCACTTT. As protein: CASSPSGTLLSPLHF.

This CDR3 is CASSYSGPPRDTEAFF. DNA for the CDR3: TGTGCCAGCAGTTACTCGGGGCCACCCCGGGACACTGAAGCTTTCTTT. The chain combines TRBV6-5 with TRBJ1-1, with D perhaps TRBD1 (5 bases). The V end lost 0 bases, the J end lost 3 bases, and 14 bases lay between the germline ends. This CDR3 contains 16 residues. The germline V gene has CDR1 MNHEY and CDR2 SVGAGI.

The chain is built from TRBV6-5 and TRBJ2-5; TRBD2 might be the D (6 bases). The germline V and J ends were trimmed by 6 bases and 5 bases, with 13 bases remaining between them. This CDR3 contains 13 residues. Germline V gives CDR1 MNHEY, CDR2 SVGAGI. The CDR3 protein is CASRFREWETQYF. The CDR3 DNA follows: TGTGCCAGCAGGTTCCGGGAGTGGGAGACCCAGTACTTC.

The chain links TRBV4-1 to TRBJ2-7; TRBD1 agrees at 8 bases. Looked up from germline, CDR1 is MGHRA and CDR2 is YSYEKL. This CDR3 spans 16 amino acids. Unmatched junction bases numbered 12, after V lost 4 bases and J lost 4 bases. CDR3 residues: CASSPMWTGLSYEQYF. Here the CDR3 DNA reads TGCGCCAGCAGCCCTATGTGGACAGGGCTATCTTACGAGCAGTACTTC.

The chain joins TRBV5-1 to TRBJ2-1; D is perhaps TRBD1 (5 bases). The CDR3 extends over 15 amino acids. V was shortened by 4 bases and J by 0 bases, with 11 bases between the two germline ends. Germline CDR1 and CDR2: SGHRS and YFSETQ. CDR3 bases: TGCGCCAGCAGCGAAGCAGGGTCCTCCTACAATGAGCAGTTCTTC. It is translated as CASSEAGSSYNEQFF.

The chain has TRBV2 and TRBJ2-5; TRBD2 agrees at 8 bases. Germline values: CDR1 SNHLY, CDR2 FYNNEI. This CDR3 spans 14 amino acids. J was trimmed by 5 bases and V by 1 base; bases with no gene match: 3. Here the CDR3 DNA reads TGTGCCAGCAGTGAAGGGGCTAGCGGGGAGACCCAGTACTTC. The encoded protein is CASSEGASGETQYF.

V usage is TRBV7-2 and J usage is TRBJ2-5; the match to TRBD1 covers 8 bases. CDR3 length: 15 residues. Per germline, CDR1 SGHTA and CDR2 FQGNSA. J gave up 5 bases and V 4 bases, and 9 bases lay outside the gene matches. CDR3 amino acids: CASSSYTDRVETQYF. The CDR3 DNA follows: TGTGCCAGCAGCTCATACACGGACAGGGTCGAGACCCAGTACTTC.

This chain connects TRBV19 to TRBJ2-7, with TRBD1 as a possible D gene (5 bases). The germline V gene has CDR1 LNHDA and CDR2 SQIVND (reference sequence). This CDR3 contains 15 residues. Trimming shortened V by 4 bases and J by 4 bases, and 17 bases separated the two germline ends. CDR3 amino acids: CASSTLTGYLYEQYF. Here the CDR3 DNA reads TGTGCCAGTAGTACCCTTACAGGATACCTATACGAGCAGTACTTC. The complete variable domain, with remaining parts taken from reference TRBV19 and TRBJ2-7, reads DGGITQSPKYLFRKEGQNVTLSCEQNLNHDAMYWYRQDPGQGLRLIYYSQIVNDFQKGDIAEGYSVSREKKESFPLTVTSAQKNPTAFYLCASSTLTGYLYEQYFGPGTRLTVT.

The chain is built from TRBV7-6 and TRBJ2-6; D might be TRBD2 (6 bases). V lost 5 bases, J lost 4 bases, and 24 bases lay in between. This CDR3 has 19 amino acids. Germline CDR1 reads SGHVS; CDR2 reads FNYEAQ. CDR3: CASSPTVGGARPGANVLTF. CDR3 DNA sequence: TGTGCCAGCAGCCCGACAGTAGGAGGGGCAAGACCGGGGGCCAACGTCCTGACTTTC.

Written as DNA, the CDR3 is TGTGCCAGCAGAGACAGGGGGGTATCAGGCGAGCAGTACTTC. Encoded protein: CASRDRGVSGEQYF. V and J are TRBV2 and TRBJ2-7, with TRBD1 matching 9 bases. The CDR3 has 14 amino acids. Looked up from germline, CDR1 is SNHLY and CDR2 is FYNNEI. After removal of 6 bases from V and 6 bases from J, the junction contained 9 bases not matched to a gene.

The chain has TRBV4-1 and TRBJ1-1, with D unresolved. The V gene lost 0 bases and the J gene lost 2 bases, with 13 bases spanning the gap. This CDR3 contains 16 residues. Germline CDR1 is MGHRA and CDR2 is YSYEKL. CDR3 loop: CASSQDLAALNTEAFF. DNA of the CDR3: TGCGCCAGCAGCCAAGATTTAGCCGCCCTTAACACTGAAGCTTTCTTT.

This clone was seen only once. V usage is TRBV7-2 and J usage is TRBJ1-2; 10 nucleotides align to TRBD1. The CDR3 length is 14 residues. J lost 7 bases, V lost 5 bases, and 7 bases had no gene match. Germline V gene lookup returns CDR1 SGHTA and CDR2 FQGNSA. The CDR3 sequence: CASSPRQGAFGYTF. CDR3 bases: TGTGCCAGCAGCCCCCGACAGGGGGCCTTTGGCTACACCTTC.

J is TRBJ1-2 and V is TRBV28; 8 nucleotides match TRBD1. Germline V gives CDR1 MDHEN, CDR2 SYDVKM. V shed 6 bases and J 0 bases; nucleotides not matched to a gene: 3. CDR3 length equals 14 residues. The CDR3 sequence: CASSRTGTNYGYTF. DNA of the CDR3: TGTGCCAGCAGCCGGACAGGGACTAACTATGGCTACACCTTC.

The rearrangement joins TRBV27 to TRBJ2-1; 10 bases align to TRBD1. CDR1 MNHEY and CDR2 SMNVEV come from the germline V gene (reference sequence). This CDR3 spans 17 amino acids. Trimming removed 0 bases from V and 4 bases from J; junction bases left unmatched: 6. Here the CDR3 reads CASSLSPGQGSYNEQFF. The CDR3 DNA reads TGTGCCAGCAGTTTATCCCCGGGACAGGGGAGTTACAATGAGCAGTTCTTC.

CDR3 DNA sequence: TGTGCCAGCAGACTCCAGGACGGGACAGTTTCTGGTGAGCAGTTCTTC. Translated: CASRLQDGTVSGEQFF. J is TRBJ2-1 and V is TRBV7-3, with 7 bases that match TRBD1. Germline V gene lookup returns CDR1 SGHTA and CDR2 FQGTGA. J was trimmed by 9 bases and V by 6 bases; bases with no gene match: 17. The CDR3 consists of 16 residues.

The rearrangement uses TRBV7-2 and TRBJ1-4, with D possibly being TRBD1 (6 bases). This CDR3 has 15 residues. Per germline, CDR1 SGHTA and CDR2 FQGNSA. V was pared by 6 bases and J by 2 bases, with 13 bases between. CDR3: CASRKGGRTNEKLFF. For the CDR3, the DNA is TGTGCCAGCAGGAAAGGGGGTCGGACTAATGAAAAACTGTTTTTT.